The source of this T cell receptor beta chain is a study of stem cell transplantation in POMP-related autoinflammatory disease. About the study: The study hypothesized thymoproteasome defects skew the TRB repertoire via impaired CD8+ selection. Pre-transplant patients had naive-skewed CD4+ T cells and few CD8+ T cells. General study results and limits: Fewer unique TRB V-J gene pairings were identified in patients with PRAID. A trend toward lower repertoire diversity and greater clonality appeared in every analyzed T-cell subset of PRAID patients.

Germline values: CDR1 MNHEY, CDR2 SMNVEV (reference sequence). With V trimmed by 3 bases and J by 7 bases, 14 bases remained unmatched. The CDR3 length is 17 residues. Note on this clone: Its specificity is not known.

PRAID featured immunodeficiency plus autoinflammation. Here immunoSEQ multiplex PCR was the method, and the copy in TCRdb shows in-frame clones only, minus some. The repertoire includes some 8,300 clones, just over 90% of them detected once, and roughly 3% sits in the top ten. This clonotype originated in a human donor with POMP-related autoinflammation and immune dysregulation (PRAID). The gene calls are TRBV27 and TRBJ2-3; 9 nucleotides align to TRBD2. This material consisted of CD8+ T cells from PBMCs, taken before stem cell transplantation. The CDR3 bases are TGTGCCAGCAGTTTCATAATGACTAGCGGTCTTGGACATACGCAGTATTTT. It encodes CASSFIMTSGLGHTQYF.